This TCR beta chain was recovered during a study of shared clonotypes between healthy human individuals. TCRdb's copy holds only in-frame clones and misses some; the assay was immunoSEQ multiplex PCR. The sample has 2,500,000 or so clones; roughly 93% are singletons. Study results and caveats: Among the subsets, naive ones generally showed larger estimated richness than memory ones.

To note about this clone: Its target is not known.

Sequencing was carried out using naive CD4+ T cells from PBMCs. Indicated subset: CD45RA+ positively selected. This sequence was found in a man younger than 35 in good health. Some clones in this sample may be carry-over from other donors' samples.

The CDR3, as DNA: TGTGCCAGCAGCCAGTCTAGCGGGAGCTCCTACAATGAGCAGTTCTTC. Translation gives CASSQSSGSSYNEQFF. This chain links TRBV4-2 with TRBJ2-1; 10 bases line up with TRBD2. The V segment lost 3 bases and the J segment 0 bases; nucleotides outside the gene matches: 2. The CDR3 totals 16 residues. Germline CDR1 LGHNA, CDR2 YNFKEQ.